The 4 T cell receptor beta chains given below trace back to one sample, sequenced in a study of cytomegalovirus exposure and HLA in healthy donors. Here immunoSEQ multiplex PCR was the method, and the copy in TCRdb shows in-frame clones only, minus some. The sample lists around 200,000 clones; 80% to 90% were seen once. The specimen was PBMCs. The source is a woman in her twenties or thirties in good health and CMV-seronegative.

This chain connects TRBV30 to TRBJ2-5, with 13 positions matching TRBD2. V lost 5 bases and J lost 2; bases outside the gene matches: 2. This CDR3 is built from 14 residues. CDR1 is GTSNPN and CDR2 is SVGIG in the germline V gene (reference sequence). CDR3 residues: CAWGTSGDQETQYF. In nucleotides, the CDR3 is TGTGCCTGGGGGACTAGCGGGGATCAAGAGACCCAGTACTTC.

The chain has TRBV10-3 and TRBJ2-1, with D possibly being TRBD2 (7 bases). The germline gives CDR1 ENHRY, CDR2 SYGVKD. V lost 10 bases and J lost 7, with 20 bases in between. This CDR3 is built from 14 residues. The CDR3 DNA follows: TGTGCCACCTACATGGGGGGGCAAGGTAATGAGCAGTTCTTC. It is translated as CATYMGGQGNEQFF.

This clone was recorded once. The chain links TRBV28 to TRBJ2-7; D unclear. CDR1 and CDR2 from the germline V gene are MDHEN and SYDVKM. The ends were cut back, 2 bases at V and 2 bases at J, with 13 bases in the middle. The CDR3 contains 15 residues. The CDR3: CASSLTPPLAYEQYF. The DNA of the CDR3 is TGTGCCAGCAGTTTAACTCCCCCCCTGGCCTACGAGCAGTACTTC.

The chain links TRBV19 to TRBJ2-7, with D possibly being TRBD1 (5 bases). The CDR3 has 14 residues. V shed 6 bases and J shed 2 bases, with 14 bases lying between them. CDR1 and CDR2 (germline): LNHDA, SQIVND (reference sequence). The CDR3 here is CASSKPTETYEQYF. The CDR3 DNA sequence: TGTGCCAGTAGCAAACCGACAGAAACCTACGAGCAGTACTTC.